The rows below give T cell receptor beta chains drawn from one sample of a study of beta chain features in type 1 diabetes. TCRdb's copy holds only in-frame clones and misses some; the assay was immunoSEQ multiplex PCR. There are 50,000 or so clones in the sample; approximately 43% occur only once, and around 0.13% lies in the top ten. Sequenced input: stem cell memory CD4+ T cells from blood. The receptors come from a man aged 25-45 years with type 1 diabetes. Both conserved end residues are part of each CDR3. The order of the fields is V gene, clone size, D gene, J gene, CDR3 protein, CDR3 DNA. The D gene is left open where the match is weak. Clone size, where shown, is once, few, many, or a class for clones that have expanded.

V: TRBV11-2; size: .; D: TRBD2; J: TRBJ2-7; CDR3: CASSLGTSGYEQYF; DNA: TGTGCCAGCAGCTTAGGGACTAGCGGTTACGAGCAGTACTTC
V: TRBV6-5; size: .; D: TRBD2; J: TRBJ2-1; CDR3: CASSYTRLARQFF; DNA: TGTGCCAGCAGTTACACGCGACTAGCTCGGCAGTTCTTC
V: TRBV7-9; size: .; D: TRBD1; J: TRBJ2-7; CDR3: CASSGLLGQRKSYEQYF; DNA: TGTGCCAGCAGCGGACTCCTGGGACAGCGTAAATCCTACGAGCAGTACTTC
V: TRBV5-6; size: .; D: TRBD2; J: TRBJ2-3; CDR3: CASSRWKYGLAVDSDTQYF; DNA: TGTGCCAGCAGCCGCTGGAAGTATGGACTAGCGGTCGACTCAGATACGCAGTATTTT
V: TRBV5-1; size: .; D: TRBD2; J: TRBJ2-5; CDR3: CASSPGTSRETQYF; DNA: TGCGCCAGCAGCCCGGGGACTAGTCGAGAGACCCAGTACTTC
V: TRBV5-4; size: .; D: .; J: TRBJ2-5; CDR3: CASSQDHRVDF; DNA: TGTGCCAGCAGCCAAGATCATCGGGTCGACTTC
V: TRBV28; size: .; D: .; J: TRBJ1-4; CDR3: CASSPDWEKLFF; DNA: TGTGCCAGCAGTCCCGACTGGGAAAAACTGTTTTTT
V: TRBV2; size: .; D: TRBD2; J: TRBJ2-5; CDR3: CASNPPLAGGRETQYF; DNA: TGTGCCAGCAATCCTCCGTTAGCGGGAGGGAGGGAGACCCAGTACTTC
V: TRBV7-9; size: .; D: .; J: TRBJ2-1; CDR3: CASSFSSSYNEQFF; DNA: TGTGCCAGCAGCTTCTCCAGCTCCTACAATGAGCAGTTCTTC
V: TRBV4-3; size: many; D: TRBD2; J: TRBJ2-1; CDR3: CASSQTPGLAGYEQFF; DNA: TGCGCCAGCAGCCAAACACCGGGACTAGCGGGATATGAGCAGTTCTTC
V: TRBV5-1; size: .; D: TRBD1; J: TRBJ2-7; CDR3: CASSLVEGQGNSYEQYF; DNA: TGCGCCAGCAGCTTGGTGGAGGGACAGGGGAACTCCTACGAGCAGTACTTC
V: TRBV4-2; size: few; D: .; J: TRBJ2-1; CDR3: CASSHEQGNEQFF; DNA: TGTGCCAGCAGCCATGAACAGGGAAATGAGCAGTTCTTC
V: TRBV18; size: .; D: TRBD2; J: TRBJ2-5; CDR3: CASSPPDSGKPKETQYF; DNA: TGTGCCAGCTCACCACCGGATAGCGGGAAACCGAAAGAGACCCAGTACTTC
V: TRBV18; size: few; D: TRBD2; J: TRBJ2-7; CDR3: CASSPSTSGRVDEQYF; DNA: TGTGCCAGCTCACCAAGCACTAGCGGGAGGGTGGACGAGCAGTACTTC
V: TRBV9; size: .; D: .; J: TRBJ2-7; CDR3: CASSLGRVMADEQYF; DNA: TGTGCCAGCAGCCTTGGGAGAGTCATGGCCGACGAGCAGTACTTC
V: TRBV6-6; size: few; D: .; J: TRBJ2-1; CDR3: CASSLGHNEQFF; DNA: TGTGCCAGCAGTCTCGGTCACAATGAGCAGTTCTTC
V: TRBV15; size: .; D: TRBD1; J: TRBJ2-3; CDR3: CATSRGIGQGARDTQYF; DNA: TGTGCCACCAGCAGAGGAATAGGACAGGGGGCGCGAGATACGCAGTATTTT
V: TRBV7-8; size: .; D: .; J: TRBJ2-1; CDR3: CASRGSGREFSEQFF; DNA: TGTGCCAGCAGGGGGTCTGGTCGGGAGTTCAGTGAGCAGTTCTTC
V: TRBV27; size: .; D: TRBD2; J: TRBJ2-5; CDR3: CASSQGLAGGVGETQYF; DNA: TGTGCCAGCAGTCAGGGACTAGCGGGAGGAGTAGGGGAGACCCAGTACTTC
V: TRBV29-1; size: few; D: .; J: TRBJ2-5; CDR3: CSVSTGPQETQYF; DNA: TGCAGCGTTTCCACAGGGCCCCAAGAGACCCAGTACTTC
V: TRBV11-3; size: few; D: TRBD1; J: TRBJ2-3; CDR3: CASSRGQGITDTQYF; DNA: TGTGCCAGCAGCCGCGGACAGGGGATCACAGATACGCAGTATTTT
V: TRBV5-1; size: few; D: .; J: TRBJ2-3; CDR3: CASSARVFTDTQYF; DNA: TGCGCCAGCAGCGCCAGGGTATTCACAGATACGCAGTATTTT
V: TRBV7-2; size: few; D: .; J: TRBJ2-5; CDR3: CASTSTGQETQYF; DNA: TGTGCCAGCACCTCGACAGGTCAAGAGACCCAGTACTTC
V: TRBV29-1; size: .; D: .; J: TRBJ1-2; CDR3: CSVDVGQGYGYTF; DNA: TGCAGCGTTGATGTGGGCCAAGGCTATGGCTACACCTTC
V: TRBV14; size: .; D: TRBD2; J: TRBJ2-7; CDR3: CASSPLGGGKYEQYF; DNA: TGTGCCAGCAGCCCCCTGGGCGGGGGGAAGTATGAGCAGTACTTC
V: TRBV7-3; size: few; D: .; J: TRBJ2-2; CDR3: CASSQIGGTGELFF; DNA: TGTGCCAGCAGCCAAATCGGAGGGACCGGGGAGCTGTTTTTT
V: TRBV18; size: few; D: .; J: TRBJ1-1; CDR3: CASSPRSGGPEAFF; DNA: TGTGCCAGCTCACCGCGCTCGGGGGGCCCTGAAGCTTTCTTT
V: TRBV7-9; size: .; D: .; J: TRBJ2-7; CDR3: CASSQGSSYEQYF; DNA: TGTGCCAGCAGCCAGGGGTCATCCTACGAGCAGTACTTC